Detailed here is one T cell receptor (beta chain). V shed 2 bases and J shed 0 bases, with 7 bases lying between them. The germline V gene encodes CDR1 SEHNR and CDR2 FQNEAQ (reference sequence). The CDR3 is 14 residues long. This entry belongs to a study of cytomegalovirus exposure and HLA in healthy donors. PCR primers comprised 60 Vbeta and 13 Jbeta primers. TCRdb's table, derived via immunoSEQ multiplex PCR, lists solely in-frame clones and lacks some. Counted here are about 94,000 clones, 50% to 80% occurring once; the ten biggest clones make up roughly 3.9%. The V call is TRBV7-9, the J call TRBJ1-1; D not certain. Input material: PBMCs. The clonotype was recovered from a man aged 25-40 years in good health and CMV-seronegative. The DNA for the CDR3 is TGTGCCAGCAGCTTAATCAGTTTGAACACTGAAGCTTTCTTT. As protein: CASSLISLNTEAFF.